The clone carrying this T cell receptor beta chain was seen at least ten times. The antigen is unknown. The data are from a study of spatial heterogeneity in lung cancer. The time point denotes: sample taken at primary tumor resection. The study sequenced unsorted whole RNA from tumor, nontumor lung or frozen PBMC. The donors were 65 to 85 patients with non-small cell lung cancer that was early-stage and untreated. On each TCR cDNA molecule, a unique molecular identifier was present. TCRdb processed the 5' RACE reads anew with MiXCR; each CDR3 protein has one entry. The sample records over 10,000 distinct CDR3 sequences, approximately 15% being singletons. Points from the study as a whole: Resection saw ubiquitous expanded tumor TCRs appear in blood more than follow-up did.

The germline V gene encodes CDR1 ENHRY and CDR2 SYGVKD. The ends were cut back, 3 bases at V and 7 bases at J, with 13 bases in the middle. The CDR3 extends over 14 amino acids. The chain recombines TRBV10-3 with TRBJ2-1; D unresolved. Sequenced here: PBMCs, sampled at surgery. The TCR originated in a female donor with early-stage non-small cell lung cancer. In DNA form, the CDR3 reads TGTGCCATCAGTGAACCCCCTAATGCGAATGAGCAGTTCTTC. Protein product: CAISEPPNANEQFF.